The sequence of this T cell receptor (beta chain) was determined in a study of blood T cell repertoires in COVID-19. V dropped 0 bases and J dropped 4 bases, with 13 bases sitting between them. The CDR3 spans 16 residues. The germline V gene encodes CDR1 SGHRS and CDR2 YFSETQ. In the study's own analysis: Cell counts per sample came from amplifying reference gene primers. The protocol was immunoSEQ multiplex PCR, while the TCRdb copy is restricted to in-frame clones and leaves out a portion. The V and J calls and clone size were taken over from that table, and D and trimming were inferred from the DNA. The sample carries roughly 80,000 clones, 65% to 85% recorded once.

This clonotype originated in a man in his 70s with active or convalescent COVID-19. Source material: peripheral blood. This chain uses TRBV5-1 with TRBJ2-2, with D tentatively TRBD2 (6 bases). CDR3 in amino acids: CASSLAWDSRTGELFF. DNA for the CDR3: TGCGCCAGCAGCTTGGCCTGGGACTCCCGCACCGGGGAGCTGTTTTTT. Combining the CDR3 with reference TRBV5-1 and TRBJ2-2 gives the whole variable domain KAGVTQTPRYLIKTRGQQVTLSCSPISGHRSVSWYQQTPGQGLQFLFEYFSETQRNKGNFPGRFSGRQFSNSRSEMNVSTLELGDSALYLCASSLAWDSRTGELFFGEGSRLTVL.